Listed here are 11 T cell receptor beta chains from one sample, sequenced in a study of T cells in localized non-small cell lung cancer. Only in-frame clones appear in the TCRdb table, and some are missing; sequencing was by immunoSEQ multiplex PCR. The top ten clones hold roughly 18% of a sample with nearly 4,500 clones, about 34% of them seen once. The sample was lung tumor tissue, taken before any cancer treatment. Receptor source: a man between 40 and 70 years old with stage II squamous cell lung carcinoma.

This chain joins TRBV30 and TRBJ1-1; the D gene is possibly TRBD1 (6 bases). Germline V CDR1 and CDR2: GTSNPN, SVGIG (reference sequence). CDR3 size: 15 residues. V lost 4 bases to trimming and J lost 0 bases, with 15 bases between them. Here the CDR3 reads CAWNRRGGLNTEAFF. CDR3 coding DNA: TGTGCCTGGAACCGTAGGGGGGGCCTGAACACTGAAGCTTTCTTT.

This clone is medium-sized within its sample. The chain uses TRBV12-2 and TRBJ1-1. TRBV12-2 is listed as a pseudogene. This CDR3 is built from 14 residues. CDR3 bases: TGTGCAAGTCGCTTAGGGGATGGCGGCACTGAAGCTTTCTTT. Protein: CASRLGDGGTEAFF.

The chain is built from TRBV9 and TRBJ1-6; TRBD1 agrees at 10 bases. CDR3 length equals 15 residues. The V and J ends lost 3 bases and 5 bases, in that order; junction bases with no gene match: 2. Germline loops: CDR1 SGDLS, CDR2 YYNGEE. CDR3 nucleotides: TGTGCCAGCAGCGCCGGACAGGGGGATAATTCACCCCTCCACTTT. Amino acid sequence: CASSAGQGDNSPLHF.

This clone was observed a handful of times. The chain employs TRBV18 and TRBJ2-1; TRBD2 matches 10 bases. The CDR3 extends over 18 amino acids. J was trimmed by 7 bases and V by 3 bases; bases with no gene match: 15. Germline assignment: CDR1 KGHSH and CDR2 LQKENI. The CDR3 DNA reads as TGTGCCAGCTCACCGGGGTTGTTTAGCGGGGGGTCCTGGAATGAGCAGTTCTTC. This sequence encodes CASSPGLFSGGSWNEQFF.

This clone has more than one count but fewer than ten. V is TRBV11-3 and J is TRBJ2-1; weak D call: TRBD1 (6 bases). The CDR3 is 15 amino acids. Trimming stripped 3 bases from V and 3 bases from J, with 12 bases between. Germline lookup yields CDR1 SGHNT and CDR2 YENEEA. In DNA form, the CDR3 reads TGTGCCAGCAGCTTCGGCAGGACAGTCTACAATGAGCAGTTCTTC. It specifies CASSFGRTVYNEQFF.

This chain uses TRBV6-8 with TRBJ1-2; D gene uncertain. The CDR3 has 17 amino acids. V was pared by 4 bases and J by 4 bases, with 22 bases between. Germline CDR1 reads MNHGY; CDR2 reads SAAAGT. CDR3 coding DNA: TGTGCCAGCAGTTCGTACCCGGGCGGCCGAGTGGGCTATGGCTACACCTTC. It specifies CASSSYPGGRVGYGYTF.

The chain recombines TRBV14 with TRBJ2-5; a weak D match, TRBD1 (7 bases). Looked up from germline, CDR1 is SGHDN and CDR2 is FVKESK. Between the trimmed V and J ends, which lost 4 bases and 5 bases, there was a span of 17 bases. CDR3 size: 15 residues. The CDR3 loop reads CASSRDRVRGETQYF. The DNA of the CDR3 is TGTGCCAGCAGCCGAGACAGGGTCCGGGGGGAGACCCAGTACTTC.

In its sample, this clone was seen a few times. The chain employs TRBV19 and TRBJ1-1; unclear D gene. The germline V gene encodes CDR1 LNHDA and CDR2 SQIVND (reference sequence). V lost 1 base and J lost 4, with 16 bases in between. This CDR3 contains 16 residues. The CDR3 here is CASSIGVGRVSTEAFF. CDR3 coding DNA: TGTGCCAGTAGTATAGGCGTCGGGCGGGTAAGCACTGAAGCTTTCTTT.

The chain links TRBV6-8 to TRBJ1-1; unclear D gene. Germline V lookup: CDR1 MNHGY, CDR2 SAAAGT. The V and J ends lost 3 bases and 7 bases respectively, with 12 bases between them. The CDR3 contains 13 residues. The CDR3 bases are TGTGCCAGCAGTTATCCCGGTCTGGGTGAAGCTTTCTTT. It yields the protein CASSYPGLGEAFF.

This clone was seen more than once but under ten times. The chain uses TRBV19 and TRBJ2-1; 9 bases line up with TRBD2. The CDR3 is 17 amino acids. Trimming took 0 bases from V and 3 from J; bases not matched to a gene: 6. Germline V gene lookup returns CDR1 LNHDA and CDR2 SQIVND (reference sequence). CDR3 nucleotides: TGTGCCAGTAGTATAGATCTCCCTAGCGGGGTCTACAATGAGCAGTTCTTC. Protein product: CASSIDLPSGVYNEQFF.

This sequence joins TRBV19 and TRBJ2-7; D is unclear. The germline CDR1 and CDR2 sequences are LNHDA and SQIVND (reference sequence). The CDR3 loop spans 16 amino acids. The V end lost 5 bases, the J end lost 0 bases, and 17 bases lay between the germline ends. DNA for the CDR3: TGTGCCAGTAGTCCCGTTAGGATTCTGAGCTCCTACGAGCAGTACTTC. Amino acids: CASSPVRILSSYEQYF. The full variable domain, completed using reference TRBV19 and TRBJ2-7, is DGGITQSPKYLFRKEGQNVTLSCEQNLNHDAMYWYRQDPGQGLRLIYYSQIVNDFQKGDIAEGYSVSREKKESFPLTVTSAQKNPTAFYLCASSPVRILSSYEQYFGPGTRLTVT.